The source of this T cell receptor (beta chain) is a study of T cells in Graves' hyperthyroidism and ophthalmopathy. TCR beta CDR3 sequences were amplified from RNA transcripts. During a first-round RT-PCR of the TCR CDR3, the HTBI primer set was used. MiXCR, applied by TCRdb to the multiplex PCR reads, yields one record per CDR3 protein. The profile shows hundreds of thousands of distinct CDR3 sequences, about 15% of them singletons. This clonotype has ten or more counts. The antigen remains unidentified. Study observations and caveats: Separation of ophthalmopathy from stable hyperthyroidism was achieved by a 13 V-J model.

The germline CDR1 and CDR2 sequences are SEHNR and FQNEAQ (reference sequence). The length of the CDR3 is 13 residues. V lost 1 base, J lost 5 bases, and 6 bases lay in between. The source of this sequence is a woman aged 25-40 years with Graves' hyperthyroidism that later progressed to Graves' ophthalmopathy. The sequenced sample consisted of blood. The chain combines TRBV7-9 with TRBJ1-5; unclear D gene. Here the CDR3 DNA reads TGTGCCAGCAGCTTAGATTGGGATCAGCCCCAGCATTTT. Protein product: CASSLDWDQPQHF.